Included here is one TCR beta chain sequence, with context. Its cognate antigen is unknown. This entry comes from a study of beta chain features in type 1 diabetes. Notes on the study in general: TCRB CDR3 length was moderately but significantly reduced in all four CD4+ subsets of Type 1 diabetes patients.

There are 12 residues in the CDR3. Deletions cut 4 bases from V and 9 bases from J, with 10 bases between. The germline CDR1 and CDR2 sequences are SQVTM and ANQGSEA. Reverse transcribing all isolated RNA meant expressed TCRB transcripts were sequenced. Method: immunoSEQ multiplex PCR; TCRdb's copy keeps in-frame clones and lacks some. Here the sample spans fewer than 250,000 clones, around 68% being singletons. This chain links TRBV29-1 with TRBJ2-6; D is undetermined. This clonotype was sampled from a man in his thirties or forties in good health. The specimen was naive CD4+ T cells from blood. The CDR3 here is CSVAPGGNVLTF. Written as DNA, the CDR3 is TGCAGCGTTGCCCCAGGTGGCAACGTCCTGACTTTC.